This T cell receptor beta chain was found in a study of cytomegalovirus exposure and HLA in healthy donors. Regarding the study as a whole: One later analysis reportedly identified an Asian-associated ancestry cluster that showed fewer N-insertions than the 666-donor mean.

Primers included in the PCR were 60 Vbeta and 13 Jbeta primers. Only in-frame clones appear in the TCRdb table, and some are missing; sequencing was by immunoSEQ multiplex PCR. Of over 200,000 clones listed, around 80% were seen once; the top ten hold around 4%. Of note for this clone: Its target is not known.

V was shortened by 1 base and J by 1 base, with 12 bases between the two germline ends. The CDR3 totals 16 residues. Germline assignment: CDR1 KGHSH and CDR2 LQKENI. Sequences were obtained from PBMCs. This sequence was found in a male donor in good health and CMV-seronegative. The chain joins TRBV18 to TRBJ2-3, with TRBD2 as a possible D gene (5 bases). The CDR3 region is CASSPLRGPGTDTQYF. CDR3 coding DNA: TGTGCCAGCTCACCACTTAGAGGGCCCGGCACAGATACGCAGTATTTT.